This passage covers 6 T cell receptor beta chains from one sample sequenced in a study of Tregs in tolerant kidney transplant recipients (dated by TCRdb to about 2019). The time point label for this specimen denotes: blood sample drawn before combined kidney and bone marrow transplant. The receptor library was made with the immunoSEQ multiplex PCR assay. TCRdb retrieved this table from immuneACCESS and kept in-frame rearrangements only. Not all clones are present; in checked studies, unresolved V genes account for under half, and no reason is known for the remainder. The sample data list about 66,000 clones, and about nine tenths of these were observed just once. Approximately 9.9% of the sample goes to the ten largest clones. Sequenced material: CD8+ T cells from blood, taken before the transplant. These receptors originate from a human donor who received a combined kidney and bone marrow transplant.

This clone appeared once. The chain uses TRBV28 and TRBJ2-3; TRBD2 aligns across 8 bases. This CDR3 contains 14 residues. The germline V gene has CDR1 MDHEN and CDR2 SYDVKM. The junction had 3 bases not matched to a gene; V was cut back by 6 bases and J by 1 base. CDR3 bases: TGTGCCAGCAGCCAACTAGCGGGCACAGATACGCAGTATTTT. As protein: CASSQLAGTDTQYF.

The gene calls are TRBV29-1 and TRBJ2-7, with 7 positions matching TRBD2. CDR1 SQVTM and CDR2 ANQGSEA come from the germline V gene. The length of the CDR3 is 14 residues. The junction had 12 bases not matched to a gene; V was cut back by 4 bases and J by 6 bases. CDR3 region: CSVAGGSTKGEQYF. The CDR3 DNA reads as TGCAGCGTTGCGGGCGGGAGTACTAAAGGCGAGCAGTACTTC.

V usage is TRBV9 and J usage is TRBJ2-2, with D possibly being TRBD1 (7 bases). Germline-derived CDR1 and CDR2 are SGDLS and YYNGEE. The CDR3 has 16 amino acids. Trimming took 4 bases from V and 4 from J, leaving 17 bases between them. CDR3 sequence: CASSPPGGGITGELFF. For the CDR3, the DNA is TGTGCCAGCAGCCCCCCAGGAGGGGGCATCACCGGGGAGCTGTTTTTT.

A remark on this clone: At one of its ends the junction is not consistent with the germline gene, which may arise from a read error. The identical CDR3 is also encoded by other nucleotide sequences in the sample. The chain links TRBV7-6 to TRBJ1-6, with 7 bases fitting TRBD1. CDR1 SGHVS and CDR2 FNYEAQ come from the germline V gene. CDR3 length equals 16 residues. CDR3 nucleotides: TGTGCCAGCAGCTTAGCAGGGGGCTCCTATAATTCCCCCCTCCACTTT. This encodes CASSLAGGSYNSPLHF. Full variable domain (rest looked up from reference TRBV7-6 and TRBJ1-6): GAGVSQSPRYKVTKRGQDVALRCDPISGHVSLYWYRQALGQGPEFLTYFNYEAQQDKSGLPNDRFSAERPEGSISTLTIQRTEQRDSAMYRCASSLAGGSYNSPLHFGNGTRLTVT.

The count of this clone is one. This chain uses TRBV27 with TRBJ1-5; unclear D gene. Germline V gene data show CDR1 as MNHEY and CDR2 as SMNVEV (reference sequence). The CDR3 extends over 15 amino acids. Trimming stripped 3 bases from V and 3 bases from J, with 12 bases between. The CDR3 loop reads CASSFSEGNNQPQHF. As DNA, the CDR3 is TGTGCCAGCAGTTTTTCGGAGGGAAACAATCAGCCCCAGCATTTT.

V gene TRBV9 combines with J gene TRBJ1-1, with D possibly TRBD1 on 5 matching bases. Looked up from germline, CDR1 is SGDLS and CDR2 is YYNGEE. The V end was cut by 0 bases, the J end by 8 bases, with 11 bases between. This CDR3 has 13 amino acids. Here the CDR3 DNA reads TGTGCCAGCAGCGTAGATTGGGGCACGGAAGCTTTCTTT. Translated, it gives CASSVDWGTEAFF.